Shown below are 29 T cell receptor beta chains from a single sample sequenced in a study of T cell changes during pregnancy in multiple sclerosis. The data were produced by immunoSEQ multiplex PCR, yet TCRdb's version contains in-frame clones alone and is incomplete. The sample has some 51,000 clones, 94% seen once. The sample consisted of CD4+ T cells from peripheral blood mononuclear cells, taken in the second trimester of pregnancy. These receptors originate from a female donor with multiple sclerosis, enrolled in a pregnancy study.

This sequence joins TRBV6-5 and TRBJ2-7; TRBD1 might be the D (6 bases). This CDR3 comprises 11 residues. The V gene's germline CDR1 is MNHEY and CDR2 SVGAGI. V shed 5 bases and J shed 6 bases, with 8 bases lying between them. Here the CDR3 DNA reads TGTGCCAGCAGTAACAGGGTCGAGCAGTACTTC. Translating it yields CASSNRVEQYF.

This rearrangement joins TRBV18 to TRBJ1-6; 7 bases match TRBD1. The CDR3 has 14 amino acids. Germline V lookup: CDR1 KGHSH, CDR2 LQKENI. Trimming took 5 bases from V and 8 from J; bases not matched to a gene: 6. The CDR3 DNA follows: TGTGCCAGCTCAACCGGGACAGTAGATTCACCCCTCCACTTT. As protein: CASSTGTVDSPLHF.

The rearrangement links TRBV18 to TRBJ2-1, with 10 bases fitting TRBD2. CDR3 size: 16 residues. With 1 base clipped from V and 10 bases from J, the junction kept 10 bases outside the gene matches. Looked up from germline, CDR1 is KGHSH and CDR2 is LQKENI. The CDR3 sequence is CASSPLAGGPQGEQFF. CDR3 sequence (DNA): TGTGCCAGCTCACCACTAGCGGGGGGCCCACAGGGGGAGCAGTTCTTC.

The genes are TRBV28 and TRBJ2-7; 9 bases line up with TRBD2. The CDR3 is 16 amino acids. Unmatched junction bases numbered 13, after V lost 4 bases and J lost 6 bases. The germline gives CDR1 MDHEN, CDR2 SYDVKM. CDR3 sequence: CASSSPQRGASSEQYF. The CDR3 coding sequence is TGTGCCAGCAGTTCCCCGCAGCGGGGGGCCTCATCCGAGCAGTACTTC.

The rearrangement uses TRBV6-6 and TRBJ2-7; D is perhaps TRBD2 (5 bases). Germline V gives CDR1 MNHNY, CDR2 SVGAGI (reference sequence). This CDR3 region has 14 residues. V was shortened by 6 bases and J by 6 bases, with 18 bases between the two germline ends. The CDR3 DNA sequence: TGTGCCAGCAGCTCCTCCGGGCCGGGGTCCGAGCAGTACTTC. The encoded protein is CASSSSGPGSEQYF.

The chain joins TRBV15 to TRBJ1-2; TRBD1 agrees at 8 bases. This CDR3 has 15 amino acids. CDR1 is LNHNV and CDR2 is YYDKDF in the germline V gene (reference sequence). With 1 base clipped from V and 4 bases from J, the junction kept 5 bases outside the gene matches. The CDR3 region has the DNA TGTGCCACCAGCAGAGTGTCAGGGGGCGGCTATGGCTACACCTTC. As protein: CATSRVSGGGYGYTF. Full variable domain (rest looked up from reference TRBV15 and TRBJ1-2): DAMVIQNPRYQVTQFGKPVTLSCSQTLNHNVMYWYQQKSSQAPKLLFHYYDKDFNNEADTPDNFQSRRPNTSFCFLDIRSPGLGDTAMYLCATSRVSGGGYGYTFGSGTRLTVV.

V gene TRBV18 combines with J gene TRBJ2-3, with D possibly being TRBD2 (5 bases). The germline CDR1 and CDR2 sequences are KGHSH and LQKENI. This CDR3 spans 12 amino acids. V was trimmed by 4 bases and J by 6 bases, leaving 8 bases between them. CDR3 amino acids: CASSLSSDTQYF. DNA of the CDR3: TGTGCCAGCTCACTATCTAGCGATACGCAGTATTTT.

This chain uses TRBV23-1 with TRBJ1-1; 10 positions agree with TRBD1. TRBV23-1 is filed as an ORF, its function uncertain. This CDR3 comprises 16 residues. After removal of 10 bases from V and 1 base from J, the junction contained 12 bases not matched to a gene. CDR3 region: CANDRGPNSENTEAFF. In DNA form, the CDR3 reads TGCGCCAACGACAGGGGGCCAAATAGCGAGAACACTGAAGCTTTCTTT.

The table lists this clone with a few counts. This rearrangement joins TRBV9 to TRBJ2-7, with 11 bases that match TRBD1. Trimming took 4 bases from V and 6 from J; bases not matched to a gene: 9. This CDR3 spans 15 amino acids. CDR1 and CDR2 from the germline V gene are SGDLS and YYNGEE. The CDR3 sequence is CASSPRDRGVSEQYF. The CDR3 DNA follows: TGTGCCAGCAGCCCAAGGGACAGGGGGGTTTCCGAGCAGTACTTC.

This chain links TRBV6-1 with TRBJ1-3, with no clear D. The V gene's germline CDR1 is MNHNS and CDR2 SASEGT. Trimming took 5 bases from V and 3 from J, leaving 11 bases between them. This CDR3 has 14 residues. The CDR3 region has the DNA TGTGCCAGCAGTCCGGCGGGTTATGGAAACACCATATATTTT. The encoded protein is CASSPAGYGNTIYF.

This clone came up once. The genes are TRBV4-2 and TRBJ1-4, with D possibly TRBD1 on 6 matching bases. CDR3 length: 18 residues. Trimming took 0 bases from V and 0 from J, leaving 14 bases between them. Germline V lookup: CDR1 LGHNA, CDR2 YNFKEQ. Here the CDR3 reads CASSQDPGDITTNEKLFF. CDR3 DNA sequence: TGTGCCAGCAGCCAAGATCCAGGGGATATTACAACTAATGAAAAACTGTTTTTT.

This sequence joins TRBV6-6 and TRBJ1-2; D uncertain. The V gene lost 6 bases and the J gene lost 5 bases, with 16 bases spanning the gap. CDR1 is MNHNY and CDR2 is SVGAGI in the germline V gene (reference sequence). CDR3 length equals 14 residues. The chain's CDR3 is CASRDGGRLYGYTF. In nucleotides, the CDR3 is TGTGCCAGCAGGGACGGTGGGAGATTATATGGCTACACCTTC.

This chain connects TRBV19 to TRBJ1-6, with 7 bases lining up with TRBD1. The CDR3 extends over 14 amino acids. The V gene end was trimmed by 3 bases and the J gene end by 10 bases; junction bases not matched to a gene: 6. Germline V lookup: CDR1 LNHDA, CDR2 SQIVND (reference sequence). As DNA, the CDR3 is TGTGCCAGTAGTATTGAGGGACAGTCATCACCCCTCCACTTT. Its translation is CASSIEGQSSPLHF.

This chain joins TRBV19 and TRBJ2-3; TRBD2 agrees at 7 bases. Trimming removed 7 bases from V and 2 bases from J; junction bases left unmatched: 6. The CDR3 loop spans 14 amino acids. Germline V lookup: CDR1 LNHDA, CDR2 SQIVND (reference sequence). CDR3 sequence reads: CASIERGATDTQYF. DNA for the CDR3: TGTGCCAGTATAGAGCGGGGAGCCACAGATACGCAGTATTTT. Full variable domain (remainder filled in from reference TRBV19 and TRBJ2-3): DGGITQSPKYLFRKEGQNVTLSCEQNLNHDAMYWYRQDPGQGLRLIYYSQIVNDFQKGDIAEGYSVSREKKESFPLTVTSAQKNPTAFYLCASIERGATDTQYFGPGTRLTVL.

CDR3 bases: TGTGCCTGGGGACAGGGGGAAACTGAAGCTTTCTTT. Amino acids: CAWGQGETEAFF. The chain uses TRBV30 and TRBJ1-1, with 10 bases matching TRBD1. The ends lost 5 bases at V and 5 bases at J; junction bases unmatched: 2. The CDR3 spans 12 residues. In germline, CDR1 is GTSNPN, CDR2 SVGIG (reference sequence).

V usage is TRBV6-5 and J usage is TRBJ2-5, with 9 positions matching TRBD1. Looked up from germline, CDR1 is MNHEY and CDR2 is SVGAGI. This CDR3 comprises 15 residues. With V trimmed by 0 bases and J by 7 bases, 6 bases remained unmatched. DNA of the CDR3: TGTGCCAGCAGTTACTCGACAGGGGGGAAGGTGACCCAGTACTTC. Protein sequence: CASSYSTGGKVTQYF.

Of note for this clone: The identical CDR3 is also encoded by other nucleotide sequences in the sample. The chain has TRBV7-2 and TRBJ2-7; 7 bases are a match to TRBD1. After removal of 3 bases from V and 4 bases from J, the junction contained 3 bases not matched to a gene. The CDR3 length is 13 residues. CDR1 is SGHTA, CDR2 FQGNSA, per germline. CDR3 coding DNA: TGTGCCAGCAGCTTGGGACAGATATACGAGCAGTACTTC. It codes for CASSLGQIYEQYF.

This chain joins TRBV19 and TRBJ2-5, with D possibly being TRBD2 (7 bases). The CDR3 has 14 amino acids. Germline V gene sequence: CDR1 LNHDA, CDR2 SQIVND (reference sequence). The V gene lost 7 bases and the J gene lost 5 bases, with 17 bases spanning the gap. CDR3 in amino acids: CASTQGGLGETQYF. DNA for the CDR3: TGTGCCAGTACACAGGGAGGGCTGGGGGAGACCCAGTACTTC.

V gene TRBV10-3 combines with J gene TRBJ2-3, with 8 nucleotides matching TRBD2. Unmatched junction bases numbered 3, after V lost 10 bases and J lost 3 bases. Germline assignment: CDR1 ENHRY and CDR2 SYGVKD. This CDR3 has 12 amino acids. CDR3 DNA: TGTGCCACCGGGAGGGGAACAGATACGCAGTATTTT. It yields the protein CATGRGTDTQYF.

The gene calls are TRBV30 and TRBJ2-1; D may be TRBD2 (7 bases). CDR3 length: 15 residues. V lost 8 bases and J lost 0, with 17 bases in between. Germline CDR1 and CDR2: GTSNPN and SVGIG (reference sequence). The CDR3 is CARALGGASYNEQFF. Written as DNA, the CDR3 is TGTGCCAGAGCTTTAGGGGGGGCCTCCTACAATGAGCAGTTCTTC.

This clone was counted a single time. The chain joins TRBV7-3 to TRBJ1-1, with 9 bases that match TRBD1. The CDR3 is 14 residues long. The germline V gene has CDR1 SGHTA and CDR2 FQGTGA. V shed 5 bases and J 4 bases; nucleotides not matched to a gene: 5. CDR3 bases: TGTGCCAGCAGCGCACAGGGGGCGGGCACTGAAGCTTTCTTT. Amino acids: CASSAQGAGTEAFF.

This clone was observed a single time. The V call is TRBV27, the J call TRBJ1-2; D might be TRBD1 (6 bases). The V and J ends lost 1 base and 4 bases respectively, with 13 bases between them. This CDR3 contains 15 residues. CDR1 and CDR2 from the germline V gene are MNHEY and SMNVEV (reference sequence). The CDR3 nucleotides read TGTGCCAGCAGTTTATTTTCAGGGGCGGGCTATGGCTACACCTTC. Its translation is CASSLFSGAGYGYTF.

This clone was counted only a few times. The chain links TRBV25-1 to TRBJ1-2; a weak D match, TRBD1 (5 bases). The CDR3 spans 14 residues. V lost 0 bases and J 8 bases, leaving 13 bases between the germline ends. Germline V gene data show CDR1 as MGHDK and CDR2 as SYGVNS. The CDR3 DNA follows: TGTGCCAGCAGTGAATATGGCCAGGGCGGAGGCTACACCTTC. This encodes CASSEYGQGGGYTF.

The chain links TRBV7-9 to TRBJ1-4, with 12 nucleotides matching TRBD1. The germline CDR1 and CDR2 sequences are SEHNR and FQNEAQ (reference sequence). J gave up 7 bases and V 5 bases, and 14 bases lay outside the gene matches. This CDR3 has 18 residues. The CDR3 loop reads CASSLGTGGRREVEKLFF. CDR3 bases: TGTGCCAGCAGCCTCGGGACAGGGGGCCGACGGGAGGTTGAAAAACTGTTTTTT.

In DNA, the CDR3 is TGCGCCAGCAGCCAAGAAGGGACAGGGCGGGAAAAACTGTTTTTT. It encodes CASSQEGTGREKLFF. The chain recombines TRBV4-1 with TRBJ1-4; 9 nucleotides align to TRBD1. Germline V gene data show CDR1 as MGHRA and CDR2 as YSYEKL. The CDR3 is made up of 15 amino acids. The J segment lost 8 bases and the V segment lost 0 bases, leaving 4 bases of the junction unmatched.

V usage is TRBV5-1 and J usage is TRBJ2-5; a possible D gene is TRBD1 (5 bases). There are 14 residues in the CDR3. Germline V gene lookup returns CDR1 SGHRS and CDR2 YFSETQ. V lost 0 bases to trimming and J lost 2 bases, with 8 bases between them. The CDR3 region is CASSLEAGQETQYF. CDR3 nucleotide sequence: TGCGCCAGCAGCTTGGAGGCAGGGCAAGAGACCCAGTACTTC.

This clone has more than one count but fewer than ten. The chain uses TRBV27 and TRBJ1-1; D is perhaps TRBD1 (6 bases). This CDR3 has 15 amino acids. Germline loops: CDR1 MNHEY, CDR2 SMNVEV (reference sequence). Trimming removed 5 bases from V and 1 base from J, with 14 bases in between. CDR3 amino acids: CASSLDRLGNTEAFF. CDR3 DNA: TGTGCCAGCAGTCTAGACAGGTTGGGGAACACTGAAGCTTTCTTT.

The chain uses TRBV18 and TRBJ1-2, with TRBD1 matching 11 bases. V shed 6 bases and J 5 bases; nucleotides not matched to a gene: 11. The germline V gene encodes CDR1 KGHSH and CDR2 LQKENI. The CDR3 is 16 amino acids. CDR3 coding DNA: TGTGCCAGCTCCAATGGGACAGGGGGAAGTTTGTATGGCTACACCTTC. It yields the protein CASSNGTGGSLYGYTF.

This chain connects TRBV10-2 to TRBJ2-5; D may be TRBD1 (5 bases). The J call may be faulty, since TRBJ2-7 better matches the DNA end. Looked up from germline, CDR1 is WSHSY and CDR2 is SAAADI. The CDR3 consists of 12 residues. In nucleotides, the CDR3 is TGCGCCAGCATGCAGGGTAACAACGAGCAGTACTTC. Encoded protein: CASMQGNNEQYF.